Reported below is one TCR beta chain. Its antigen remains unidentified. This record belongs to a study of vaccination and CD4 T cells after COVID-19. Sequenced with the Oncomine TCR Beta short-read assay was DNA taken from cultured CD4+ T cells. TCRdb used MiXCR to reprocess the PCR reads, holding one entry per CDR3 protein. The sample shows 15,000 to 20,000 distinct CDR3 sequences, 51% of them seen only once. This CDR3 comprises 13 residues. V lost 8 bases, J lost 4 bases, and 12 bases lay in between. Germline CDR1 is MNHNS and CDR2 is SASEGT. The time point denotes: late sampling 161 to 241 days after vaccination in a few convalescent patients. Treatment given: approximately nine-day PBMC culture with coronavirus spike peptide pools or control peptides (ViraFEST assay).

This sequence joins TRBV6-1 and TRBJ2-1; D perhaps matches TRBD1 (6 bases). The receptor comes from a human donor who had recovered from COVID-19. The sample here was CD4+ T cells from blood, cultured in vitro, taken about 7 months after SARS-CoV-2 vaccination. The CDR3 is CASGQTGYNEQFF. The CDR3 DNA is TGTGCCAGCGGACAGACAGGTTACAATGAGCAGTTCTTC.